The T cell receptor beta chain under discussion was sequenced for a study of blood T cell repertoires in COVID-19 (dated by TCRdb to the early 2020s). The study in broad terms: Samples covering the acute and convalescent phases of COVID-19 were provided by collaborators in the United States, Italy and Spain. The prospective study material was composed of cDNA or gDNA derived from T cells, B-cell-depleted T cells, or PBMCs. The samples were drawn from two sources: the first 160 participants of the ongoing ImmuneRACE study, and fewer than 1,500 subjects contributed by 6 global collaborators. A de-identified subject ID, COVID-19 status, age in years and sex were almost always included in the sample metadata. Subjects who had been exposed to COVID-19, were actively infected with it, or had recovered from it provided the deeply sampled blood TCRbeta repertoires that made up the dataset. The repertoires were released in a freely available public database meant as a resource for research on the immune response to SARS-CoV-2. Where available, HLA class I and class II types were taken from metadata supplied by the sample provider and were not determined by assay-based typing. The full study reports these points: How much clinical and demographic metadata was included differed by source and by participant, and the metadata was provided uncurated.

The immunoSEQ Assay, a bias-controlled multiplex PCR, was used to amplify TCRbeta CDR3 regions from genomic DNA. As for the original processing: Within the assay, amplification of reference gene primers was used to estimate how many nucleated cells each sample contained. Sequence reads were collapsed and filtered to measure the absolute abundance of every unique TCRbeta CDR3 rearrangement. For each sample, productive Simpson clonality was calculated as the square root of Simpson's diversity index over productive rearrangements. The table was pulled from immuneACCESS by TCRdb, which kept in-frame rearrangements only. Such tables lose some clones; where checked, under half of the loss comes from unresolved V genes, and the rest has no known cause. That table supplies the V and J calls and clone size; D and trimming were determined from the DNA. The sample contains about 290,000 clones, approximately 88% of them found a single time. 1.5% to 2% of the sample is held by the ten biggest clonotypes.

Concerning this clone: No cognate antigen has been identified for it. No clone much larger than this one lies a single base away; base qualities are absent.

Participants in the prospective study were enrolled through a virtual design, were aged about 18 to 90 years, and lived in under 25 United States geographic areas. To assign participants to cohorts, the prospective study relied on clinical history that participants themselves reported in a screening survey and a study questionnaire. Recovered participants in ImmuneRACE Cohort 3 were defined as having two consecutive negative NP/OP PCR tests, clearance from a healthcare professional, or resolution of symptoms. Each participant in the prospective study had whole blood, serum and a nasopharyngeal or oropharyngeal swab collected by mobile phlebotomists. Over a 2-month period, participants in the prospective study had the option of providing additional blood draws and questionnaires. Prospective study blood samples were shipped either frozen or at room temperature before DNA extraction. There are 13 amino acids in the CDR3, from cysteine to phenylalanine inclusive. Only the CDR3 DNA is retained, 39 bases long and in frame from the first base. V is reduced by 7 bases and J by 3 bases, leaving a spacing of 11 bases between them. CDR1 and CDR2, per the germline V gene (reference sequence), are LNHDA and SQIVND.

The rearrangement joined TRBV19 to TRBJ2-3; TRBD2 is a possible D gene, resting on 6 matching bases. The source material was PBMCs or T cells enriched from blood (not recorded which). The TCR sequence derives from a middle-aged woman who had recovered from COVID-19. The nucleotide sequence reads TGTGCCAGTAAGATGGCGGGGACAGATACGCAGTATTTT. Translated, it gives CASKMAGTDTQYF.